Listed below are T cell receptor beta chains from one sample, sequenced in a study of cytomegalovirus exposure and HLA in healthy donors. Generated by immunoSEQ multiplex PCR, the TCRdb table keeps only in-frame clones and is missing some. The table records some 140,000 clones, over 70% of them present only once. Source material: PBMCs. The receptors derive from a woman under 30 in good health and CMV-seronegative. Each CDR3 is given without its conserved first and last residue. Clone size is stated in some rows and not others, as once, few, many or a class when expanded.

>12|TRBV30|NA
AWSVFGGQETQY
>13|TRBV7-2|once
ASSLTTGDTGELF
>12|TRBV6-6|NA
ASKPAGGEEKLF
>13|TRBV7-8|NA
ASSSSTGIRGEQY
>15|TRBV5-4|NA
ASSSGGLASGANVLT
>11|TRBV29-1|NA
SVEVTSSNEQF
>14|TRBV4-1|NA
ASSQELASGTDTQY
>14|TRBV15|NA
ATSKTLAVTYNEQF
>11|TRBV29-1|NA
SVAGLAGDTQY
>13|TRBV5-5|NA
ASSLGSSSTDTQH
>12|TRBV10-3|NA
AILGEGGYNEQF
>13|TRBV5-4|NA
ASSSPAGSDTEAF
>13|TRBV4-1|NA
ASSPDRAGFQPQH
>14|TRBV5-1|NA
ASSLGTGLPNIEAF
>12|TRBV19|NA
ASTLDIANYGYT
>13|TRBV6-5|NA
ASSYVAGSPNEQY
>11|TRBV5-1|NA
ASSPDSNQPQH
>14|TRBV2|NA
ASSVGGGPESYEQY
>11|TRBV30|NA
AWSPGVNQPQH
>10|TRBV7-8|NA
ASSQPPGGYT
>11|TRBV7-8|NA
ASRPTVASEQF
>12|TRBV5-6|NA
ASSLAGGQDTQY
>13|TRBV2|NA
ASRRRGGGGEKLF
>12|TRBV5-1|NA
ASSAQGVETEAF